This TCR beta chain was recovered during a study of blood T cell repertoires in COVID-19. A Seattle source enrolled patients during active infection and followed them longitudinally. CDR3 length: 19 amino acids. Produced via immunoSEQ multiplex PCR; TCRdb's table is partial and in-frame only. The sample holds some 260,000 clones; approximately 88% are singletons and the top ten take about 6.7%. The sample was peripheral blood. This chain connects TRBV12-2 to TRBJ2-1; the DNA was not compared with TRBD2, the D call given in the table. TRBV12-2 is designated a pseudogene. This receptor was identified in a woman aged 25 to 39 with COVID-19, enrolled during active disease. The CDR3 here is CASRPPGQPLAGSYNEQFF. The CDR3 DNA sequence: TGTGCAAGTCGCCCACCGGGACAGCCTCTAGCGGGCTCCTACAATGAGCAGTTCTTC.